These 14 T cell receptor beta chains were all obtained from the same sample, sequenced in a study of shared clonotypes between healthy human individuals. Measured with immunoSEQ multiplex PCR; TCRdb has only the in-frame clones, and not every one. Counted here are about 2 million clones, about 95% occurring once; the ten biggest clones make up 1.2%. Naive CD8 cells, CD45RO-negative and positively selected for CCR7, excluded terminally differentiated effector memory CD45RA+ cells. Sequencing used naive CD8+ T cells sorted from blood. These receptor sequences come from a man aged 18 to 30 in good health.

The genes are TRBV4-2 and TRBJ1-5; 7 positions agree with TRBD1. Germline V gives CDR1 LGHNA, CDR2 YNFKEQ. This CDR3 has 18 residues. V was pared by 0 bases and J by 4 bases, with 12 bases of the junction left unmatched. As DNA, the CDR3 is TGTGCCAGCAGCCAAGATGCGACAGGGCGGTTTAAGAATCAGCCCCAGCATTTT. This sequence encodes CASSQDATGRFKNQPQHF.

Worth noting for this clone: Other nucleotide sequences in the sample specify the same CDR3. The V gene is TRBV27, the J gene TRBJ2-1, with 13 positions matching TRBD2. The V gene's germline CDR1 is MNHEY and CDR2 SMNVEV (reference sequence). The CDR3 spans 14 residues. The junction had 5 bases not matched to a gene; V was cut back by 6 bases and J by 9 bases. DNA of the CDR3: TGTGCCAGCAGACTAGCGGGGGGGCCTGGTGAGCAGTTCTTC. Its protein is CASRLAGGPGEQFF.

The chain recombines TRBV6-5 with TRBJ2-7; either TRBD1 or TRBD2 may supply D (5 bases each). Germline V gene data show CDR1 as MNHEY and CDR2 as SVGAGI. V lost 4 bases and J lost 2, with 12 bases in between. The CDR3 has 14 amino acids. The CDR3 loop reads CASSSRDVTYEQYF. As DNA, the CDR3 is TGTGCCAGCAGTTCCCGGGACGTCACCTACGAGCAGTACTTC.

This clone has just one count. Other DNA sequences from this sample encode an identical CDR3 as well. The chain carries TRBV7-9 and TRBJ2-7; 7 nucleotides match TRBD1. From germline, CDR1 is SEHNR and CDR2 FQNEAQ (reference sequence). The CDR3 sequence is 14 residues long. The ends lost 4 bases at V and 2 bases at J; junction bases unmatched: 5. The CDR3, as DNA: TGTGCCAGCAGCTCCCCGACAGGGACCTACGAGCAGTACTTC. Protein product: CASSSPTGTYEQYF.

For this clone: The sample contains more than one DNA sequence encoding this CDR3. The chain carries TRBV5-6 and TRBJ2-7; D possibly corresponds to TRBD1 (5 bases). Germline assignment: CDR1 SGHDT and CDR2 YYEEEE. The CDR3 length is 13 residues. Trimming took off 4 bases at V and 1 base at J, with 9 bases between the two ends. CDR3 loop: CASSPDSSYEQYF. CDR3 in DNA: TGTGCCAGCAGCCCCGACAGTTCCTACGAGCAGTACTTC.

Details on this clone: The sample has other DNA sequences that encode this CDR3 too. The chain uses TRBV11-2 and TRBJ2-7, with 8 bases matching TRBD1. Germline loops: CDR1 SGHAT, CDR2 FQNNGV. The CDR3 sequence is 12 residues long. J was trimmed by 6 bases and V by 5 bases; bases with no gene match: 3. The CDR3 region is CASSLTGGEQYF. The DNA of the CDR3 is TGTGCCAGCAGCCTCACAGGGGGCGAGCAGTACTTC.

This clone was seen a single time. For the CDR3, the DNA is TGCGCCAGCAGTGAGGGGACGACTTACGAGCAGTACTTC. Its translation: CASSEGTTYEQYF. This chain connects TRBV10-1 to TRBJ2-7; either TRBD1 or TRBD2 may fit D (5 bases each). V gave up 2 bases and J gave up 4 bases, with 9 bases separating them. In germline, CDR1 is WNHNN, CDR2 SYGVQD (reference sequence). The CDR3 is 13 residues long.

The chain links TRBV4-3 to TRBJ2-3; either TRBD1 or TRBD2 may fit D (5 bases each). The V end lost 0 bases, the J end lost 6 bases, and 19 bases lay between the germline ends. The CDR3 is 17 residues long. CDR1 is LGHNA, CDR2 YSLEER, per germline. The CDR3 region has the DNA TGCGCCAGCAGCCAAGATCCTAACTCCGAGGGGTCGGATACGCAGTATTTT. Amino acid sequence: CASSQDPNSEGSDTQYF.

The chain links TRBV7-6 to TRBJ2-1; 10 nucleotides agree with TRBD2. This CDR3 spans 15 amino acids. Trimming at V came to 1 base and at J to 5 bases, leaving 2 bases not matched to a gene. CDR1 is SGHVS, CDR2 FNYEAQ, per germline. The CDR3 loop reads CASSLVAGGHNEQFF. CDR3 sequence (DNA): TGTGCCAGCAGCTTAGTAGCGGGGGGTCACAATGAGCAGTTCTTC. Complete variable domain (other parts from reference TRBV7-6 and TRBJ2-1): GAGVSQSPRYKVTKRGQDVALRCDPISGHVSLYWYRQALGQGPEFLTYFNYEAQQDKSGLPNDRFSAERPEGSISTLTIQRTEQRDSAMYRCASSLVAGGHNEQFFGPGTRLTVL.

Concerning this clone itself: Other nucleotide sequences from this sample produce the same CDR3. V gene TRBV11-2 combines with J gene TRBJ2-7, with TRBD1 as a possible D gene (6 bases). The ends were cut back, 3 bases at V and 3 bases at J, with 9 bases in the middle. Germline V gene data show CDR1 as SGHAT and CDR2 as FQNNGV. The CDR3 is made up of 13 amino acids. In nucleotides, the CDR3 is TGTGCCAGCAGCTTGGGGGCAGGCTACGAGCAGTACTTC. It specifies CASSLGAGYEQYF. Using reference TRBV11-2 and TRBJ2-7 for the parts outside the CDR3, the full variable domain is EAGVAQSPRYKIIEKRQSVAFWCNPISGHATLYWYQQILGQGPKLLIQFQNNGVVDDSQLPKDRFSAERLKGVDSTLKIQPAKLEDSAVYLCASSLGAGYEQYFGPGTRLTVT.

The genes are TRBV12-5 and TRBJ2-7, with D possibly being TRBD1 (5 bases). The CDR3 totals 15 residues. Germline V lookup: CDR1 LGHNT, CDR2 FRNRAP. V lost 8 bases and J 0 bases, leaving 17 bases between the germline ends. Here the CDR3 reads CASKIGADSSYEQYF. The CDR3 bases are TGTGCTAGTAAAATAGGGGCCGATAGCTCCTACGAGCAGTACTTC.

The gene calls are TRBV10-3 and TRBJ2-7; 7 bases agree with TRBD1. The CDR3 has 12 amino acids. J lost 3 bases, V lost 8 bases, and 4 bases had no gene match. From germline, CDR1 is ENHRY and CDR2 SYGVKD. The CDR3 spells CAIRDSNYEQYF. Written as DNA, the CDR3 is TGTGCCATCCGGGACAGTAACTACGAGCAGTACTTC.

CDR3 region: CASSSSPIQGHEQYF. DNA of the CDR3: TGTGCCAGCAGTTCCAGCCCTATACAGGGACACGAGCAGTACTTC. V usage is TRBV27 and J usage is TRBJ2-7; a possible D gene is TRBD1 (6 bases). Germline V gene data show CDR1 as MNHEY and CDR2 as SMNVEV (reference sequence). V was shortened by 4 bases and J by 5 bases, with 18 bases between the two germline ends. The CDR3 has 15 amino acids.

The chain employs TRBV4-3 and TRBJ2-1; TRBD2 matches at 8 bases. This CDR3 is built from 18 residues. The V gene end was trimmed by 1 base and the J gene end by 7 bases; junction bases not matched to a gene: 15. Germline values: CDR1 LGHNA, CDR2 YSLEER. CDR3 coding DNA: TGCGCCAGCAGCCAAGGACGGGGGGGGACCACCTTTCATAATGAGCAGTTCTTC. Amino acids: CASSQGRGGTTFHNEQFF.